This T cell receptor beta chain was identified during a study of blood T cells in healthy people across ages. With V trimmed by 2 bases and J by 7 bases, 0 bases remained unmatched. This CDR3 is built from 12 residues. Germline V gene data show CDR1 as DFQATT and CDR2 as SNEGSKA (reference sequence). Through a sample-barcoded 5' primer and a J-beta primer mix, a second PCR was run for about 6 to 11 cycles. TCRdb reprocessed the 5' RACE reads with MiXCR, giving one entry per CDR3 protein. The table has about 680,000 distinct CDR3 sequences, 45% to 50% seen once. As concerns this clonotype: Its specificity is not known.

Study conclusions and caveats: When set beside aged donors, long-lived donors presented more naive CD4+ cells and higher diversity.

The sample consisted of blood. V and J are TRBV20-1 and TRBJ1-4, with TRBD1 matching 8 bases. This TCR was recovered from a woman between 55 and 75 years old in good health. The CDR3 DNA follows: TGCAGTGCTAGACAGGGGGCTGAAAAACTGTTTTTT. Its protein product is CSARQGAEKLFF.